The 21 T cell receptor beta chains listed next were all sequenced from one sample in a study of cytomegalovirus exposure and HLA in healthy donors. PCR employed 60 Vbeta and 13 Jbeta primers. Assay used: immunoSEQ multiplex PCR; TCRdb lists only in-frame clones, some missing. The sample yields approximately 170,000 clones, 79% seen once. Sequences were obtained from PBMCs. These TCRs come from a woman under 30 in good health and CMV-seronegative.

This clone was detected only a few times. This chain joins TRBV30 and TRBJ2-1; D perhaps matches TRBD1 (6 bases). The V end was cut by 2 bases, the J end by 8 bases, with 16 bases between. The CDR3 has 14 residues. Per germline, CDR1 GTSNPN and CDR2 SVGIG (reference sequence). The CDR3 loop reads CAWSKQGLGDEQFF. The CDR3 region has the DNA TGTGCCTGGAGTAAACAGGGCCTGGGCGATGAGCAGTTCTTC.

The chain employs TRBV28 and TRBJ2-7; 7 bases line up with TRBD1. This CDR3 has 19 residues. J was trimmed by 1 base and V by 6 bases; bases with no gene match: 21. Germline V CDR1 and CDR2: MDHEN, SYDVKM. The CDR3: CASRRTGTRGRLWSYEQYF. In DNA, the CDR3 is TGTGCCAGCAGACGGACCGGGACAAGGGGGCGGTTGTGGTCCTACGAGCAGTACTTC.

The gene calls are TRBV9 and TRBJ1-1; TRBD1 might be the D (5 bases). CDR1 is SGDLS and CDR2 is YYNGEE in the germline V gene. Trimming pared 4 bases from V and 8 bases from J, leaving 24 bases between. This CDR3 is 16 amino acids long. Here the CDR3 reads CASSPGTRQIVREAFF. The CDR3 DNA reads as TGTGCCAGCAGCCCCGGAACCAGACAGATAGTACGAGAAGCTTTCTTT.

CDR3 in DNA: TGCGCCAGCAATCGCGAGGGGACTAGCGGGGGGAATGAGCAGTTCTTC. Translation gives CASNREGTSGGNEQFF. V usage is TRBV5-1 and J usage is TRBJ2-1; TRBD2 agrees at 15 bases. The CDR3 sequence is 16 residues long. V trimming: 6 bases; J trimming: 7 bases; junction bases outside the gene matches: 8. In germline, CDR1 is SGHRS, CDR2 YFSETQ.

This chain links TRBV11-3 with TRBJ2-2; weak D call: TRBD2 (5 bases). The V and J ends lost 1 base and 4 bases respectively, with 13 bases between them. The CDR3 covers 16 residues. In germline, CDR1 is SGHNT, CDR2 YENEEA. CDR3 DNA sequence: TGTGCCAGCAGCTTAGGCAGCGGCCGCATCACCGGGGAGCTGTTTTTT. Its translation: CASSLGSGRITGELFF.

The chain joins TRBV6-5 to TRBJ2-7, with 9 bases fitting TRBD1. V gave up 6 bases and J gave up 7 bases; unmatched junction bases: 7. This CDR3 is built from 13 residues. The germline V gene encodes CDR1 MNHEY and CDR2 SVGAGI. The CDR3 loop reads CASRTGGAFEQYF. CDR3 bases: TGTGCCAGCAGGACAGGGGGGGCGTTTGAGCAGTACTTC.

This clone has a single count. The CDR3 loop reads CASSEAEDRGGTEAFF. The CDR3 nucleotides read TGTGCCAGCAGTGAAGCGGAGGACAGGGGTGGAACTGAAGCTTTCTTT. The gene calls are TRBV2 and TRBJ1-1; TRBD1 matches at 9 bases. This CDR3 has 16 amino acids. The junction had 7 bases not matched to a gene; V was cut back by 0 bases and J by 5 bases. Per the germline V gene, CDR1 is SNHLY and CDR2 is FYNNEI. The full variable domain, in which reference TRBV2 and TRBJ1-1 provide the parts outside the CDR3, is EPEVTQTPSHQVTQMGQEVILRCVPISNHLYFYWYRQILGQKVEFLVSFYNNEISEKSEIFDDQFSVERPDGSNFTLKIRSTKLEDSAMYFCASSEAEDRGGTEAFFGQGTRLTVV.

V gene TRBV4-1 combines with J gene TRBJ2-7; 8 nucleotides agree with TRBD2. The germline V gene has CDR1 MGHRA and CDR2 YSYEKL. Losses at the gene ends were 4 bases for V and 0 bases for J; bases not matched to a gene: 11. The CDR3 extends over 17 amino acids. The CDR3 DNA follows: TGCGCCAGCAGCCCCGAAGGAGGCGGGGGGACCTCCTACGAGCAGTACTTC. Protein: CASSPEGGGGTSYEQYF.

In nucleotides, the CDR3 is TGTGCCAGCAGCGTAAGCACAGGGGGCGCGGGGGCTTTCTTT. Its translation: CASSVSTGGAGAFF. V is TRBV9 and J is TRBJ1-1, with TRBD1 identical over 9 bases. The CDR3 length is 14 residues. J was trimmed by 11 bases and V by 1 base; bases with no gene match: 9. CDR1 and CDR2 from the germline V gene are SGDLS and YYNGEE.

This sequence joins TRBV11-2 and TRBJ1-2; D is unresolved. The CDR3 runs to 15 residues. Germline values: CDR1 SGHAT, CDR2 FQNNGV. V was trimmed by 4 bases and J by 5 bases, leaving 17 bases between them. CDR3 amino acids: CASSSNRAGGYGYTF. Here the CDR3 DNA reads TGTGCCAGCAGCTCCAACCGGGCAGGAGGTTATGGCTACACCTTC.

The V call is TRBV2, the J call TRBJ2-7, with TRBD1 matching over 8 bases. The germline V gene encodes CDR1 SNHLY and CDR2 FYNNEI. The J segment lost 2 bases and the V segment lost 1 base, leaving 1 base of the junction unmatched. The CDR3 spans 14 residues. CDR3 sequence reads: CASSEDRGAYEQYF. The CDR3 DNA reads as TGTGCCAGCAGTGAAGACAGGGGGGCCTACGAGCAGTACTTC.

The genes are TRBV6-5 and TRBJ1-1; 8 nucleotides align to TRBD1. The J segment lost 11 bases and the V segment lost 4 bases, leaving 6 bases of the junction unmatched. CDR1 and CDR2 from the germline V gene are MNHEY and SVGAGI. This CDR3 comprises 12 residues. CDR3 in amino acids: CASSSRTGTAFF. In DNA, the CDR3 is TGTGCCAGCAGTTCACGGACAGGGACGGCTTTCTTT.

CDR3 bases: TGTGCCAGCAGTTACTCCGATGGGGGGGAGGGGGAGACCCAGTACTTC. This sequence encodes CASSYSDGGEGETQYF. The chain combines TRBV6-5 with TRBJ2-5; 7 nucleotides match TRBD2. The CDR3 is 16 residues long. The germline CDR1 and CDR2 sequences are MNHEY and SVGAGI. Trimming took 0 bases from V and 5 from J; bases not matched to a gene: 9.

In this sample, this clone turned up a few times. The chain is built from TRBV4-3 and TRBJ1-4; 8 positions match TRBD1. This CDR3 is 14 amino acids long. V shed 1 base and J 5 bases; nucleotides not matched to a gene: 0. Germline V gives CDR1 LGHNA, CDR2 YSLEER. In DNA, the CDR3 is TGCGCCAGCAGCCAAGGGACAGGGAATGAAAAACTGTTTTTT. This codes for CASSQGTGNEKLFF.

The chain is built from TRBV7-2 and TRBJ1-2; no clear D. V lost 6 bases, J lost 8 bases, and 19 bases lay in between. CDR3 length equals 14 residues. Looked up from germline, CDR1 is SGHTA and CDR2 is FQGNSA. The CDR3 DNA sequence: TGTGCCAGCAGGCATAGGGAGGGAATGAAAGGCTACACCTTC. Amino acids: CASRHREGMKGYTF.

This chain links TRBV5-1 with TRBJ2-5; D gene ambiguous. V was shortened by 4 bases and J by 5 bases, with 15 bases between the two germline ends. CDR3 length: 14 amino acids. From germline, CDR1 is SGHRS and CDR2 YFSETQ. CDR3: CASSPGADRETQYF. CDR3 nucleotide sequence: TGCGCCAGCAGCCCCGGTGCTGATCGGGAGACCCAGTACTTC.

The gene calls are TRBV28 and TRBJ2-2; D possibly corresponds to TRBD2 (7 bases). Trimming removed 10 bases at V and 1 base at J, with 28 bases between. The germline gives CDR1 MDHEN, CDR2 SYDVKM. The CDR3 is 19 residues long. The CDR3 DNA is TGTGCCACCCGCCCCGGGGGGCCGATTGGGGTTGGGAACACCGGGGAGCTGTTTTTT. Translating gives CATRPGGPIGVGNTGELFF.

V gene TRBV28 combines with J gene TRBJ1-1; a weak D match, TRBD1 (5 bases). V lost 8 bases to trimming and J lost 5 bases, with 18 bases between them. The germline gives CDR1 MDHEN, CDR2 SYDVKM. The CDR3 has 14 amino acids. The CDR3 sequence is CASSPVPGGTEAFF. The CDR3 DNA reads as TGTGCCAGCTCGCCGGTCCCTGGGGGGACTGAAGCTTTCTTT. Supplemented by reference TRBV28 and TRBJ1-1, the full variable domain reads DVKVTQSSRYLVKRTGEKVFLECVQDMDHENMFWYRQDPGLGLRLIYFSYDVKMKEKGDIPEGYSVSREKKERFSLILESASTNQTSMYLCASSPVPGGTEAFFGQGTRLTVV.

This clone was detected only once. The chain uses TRBV10-1 and TRBJ2-3; the D is unclear. This CDR3 has 13 residues. The germline CDR1 and CDR2 sequences are WNHNN and SYGVQD (reference sequence). With 2 bases removed from V and 0 bases from J, the gap between germline ends came to 3 bases. CDR3 DNA sequence: TGCGCCAGCAGTGAGGGCAGCACAGATACGCAGTATTTT. Encoded protein: CASSEGSTDTQYF.

This chain uses TRBV2 with TRBJ1-3, with D hard to call. Per the germline V gene, CDR1 is SNHLY and CDR2 is FYNNEI. V was shortened by 6 bases and J by 4 bases, with 7 bases between the two germline ends. The CDR3 contains 12 residues. The CDR3 DNA reads TGTGCCAGCAGGGAGGCGGGAAACACCATATATTTT. It is translated as CASREAGNTIYF.

This clone was detected a few times. This chain joins TRBV6-5 and TRBJ2-3, with a tentative D call TRBD1 (5 bases). Trimming took off 6 bases at V and 2 bases at J, with 15 bases between the two ends. The CDR3 is 15 residues long. Germline V CDR1 and CDR2: MNHEY, SVGAGI. In DNA, the CDR3 is TGTGCCAGCAGACACCAAGACAGACCCACAGATACGCAGTATTTT. This gives the protein CASRHQDRPTDTQYF.